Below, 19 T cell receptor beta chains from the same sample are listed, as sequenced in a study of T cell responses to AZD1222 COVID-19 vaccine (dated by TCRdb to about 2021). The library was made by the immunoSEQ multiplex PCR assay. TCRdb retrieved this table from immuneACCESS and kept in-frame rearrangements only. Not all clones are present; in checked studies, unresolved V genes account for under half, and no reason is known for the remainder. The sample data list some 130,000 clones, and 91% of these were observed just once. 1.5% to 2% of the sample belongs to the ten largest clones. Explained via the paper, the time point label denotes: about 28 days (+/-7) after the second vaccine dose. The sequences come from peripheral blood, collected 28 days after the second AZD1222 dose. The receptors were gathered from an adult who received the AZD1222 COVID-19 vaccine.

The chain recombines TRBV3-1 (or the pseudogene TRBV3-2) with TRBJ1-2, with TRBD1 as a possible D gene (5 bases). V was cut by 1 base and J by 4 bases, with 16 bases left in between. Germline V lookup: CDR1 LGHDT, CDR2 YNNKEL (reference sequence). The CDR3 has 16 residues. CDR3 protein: CASSQGWQGGTYGYTF. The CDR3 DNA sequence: TGTGCCAGCAGCCAAGGGTGGCAGGGTGGGACCTATGGCTACACCTTC.

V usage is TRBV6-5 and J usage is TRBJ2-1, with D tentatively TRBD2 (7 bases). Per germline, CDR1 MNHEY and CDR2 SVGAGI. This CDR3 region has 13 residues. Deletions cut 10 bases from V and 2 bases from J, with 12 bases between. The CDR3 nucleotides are TGTGCCACGGGGGGCGGCCCCTACAATGAGCAGTTCTTC. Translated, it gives CATGGGPYNEQFF.

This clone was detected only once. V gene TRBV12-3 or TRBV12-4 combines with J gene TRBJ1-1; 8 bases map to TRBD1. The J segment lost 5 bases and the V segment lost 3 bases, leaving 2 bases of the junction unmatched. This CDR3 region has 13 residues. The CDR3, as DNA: TGTGCCAGCAGTTTCAGGGGGCGGACTGAAGCTTTCTTT. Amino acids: CASSFRGRTEAFF.

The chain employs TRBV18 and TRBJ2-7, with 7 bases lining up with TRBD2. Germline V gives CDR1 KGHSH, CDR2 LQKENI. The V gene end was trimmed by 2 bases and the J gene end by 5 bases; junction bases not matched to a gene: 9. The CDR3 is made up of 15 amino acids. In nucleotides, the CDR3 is TGTGCCAGCTCACCATCGGAGGGAGGGTCCCACGAGCAGTACGTC. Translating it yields CASSPSEGGSHEQYV.

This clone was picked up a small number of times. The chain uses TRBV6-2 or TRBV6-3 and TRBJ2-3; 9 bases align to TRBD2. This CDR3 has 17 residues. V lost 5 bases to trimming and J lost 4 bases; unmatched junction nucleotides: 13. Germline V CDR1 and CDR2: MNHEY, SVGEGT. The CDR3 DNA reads TGTGCCAGCAGTCGGCTGGCGGGAGGGCCTCGGGCAGATACGCAGTATTTT. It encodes CASSRLAGGPRADTQYF.

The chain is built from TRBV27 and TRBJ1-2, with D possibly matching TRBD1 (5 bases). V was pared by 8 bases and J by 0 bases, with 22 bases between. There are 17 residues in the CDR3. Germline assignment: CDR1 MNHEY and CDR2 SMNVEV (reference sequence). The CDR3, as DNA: TGTGCCAGCTCCCAAATACGGGGTGGGGGATCTAACTATGGCTACACCTTC. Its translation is CASSQIRGGGSNYGYTF.

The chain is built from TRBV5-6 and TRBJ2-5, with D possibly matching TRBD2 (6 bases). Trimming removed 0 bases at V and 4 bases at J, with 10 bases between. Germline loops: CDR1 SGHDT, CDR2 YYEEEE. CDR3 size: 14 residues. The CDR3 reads CASSLGGTGETQYF. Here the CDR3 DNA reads TGTGCCAGCAGCTTGGGCGGGACGGGAGAGACCCAGTACTTC.

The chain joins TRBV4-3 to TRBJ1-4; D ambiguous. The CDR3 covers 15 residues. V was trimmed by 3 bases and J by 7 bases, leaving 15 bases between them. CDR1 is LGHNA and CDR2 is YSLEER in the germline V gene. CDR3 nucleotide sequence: TGCGCCAGCAGCCACGAGACACCCCGGCGTGAAAAACTGTTTTTT. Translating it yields CASSHETPRREKLFF.

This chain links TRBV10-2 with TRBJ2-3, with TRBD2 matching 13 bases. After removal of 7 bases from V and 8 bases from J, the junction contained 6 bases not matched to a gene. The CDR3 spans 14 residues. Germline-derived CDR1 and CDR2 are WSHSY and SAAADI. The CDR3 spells CASTGLAGEGTQYF. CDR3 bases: TGCGCCAGCACCGGACTAGCGGGGGAGGGTACGCAGTATTTT.

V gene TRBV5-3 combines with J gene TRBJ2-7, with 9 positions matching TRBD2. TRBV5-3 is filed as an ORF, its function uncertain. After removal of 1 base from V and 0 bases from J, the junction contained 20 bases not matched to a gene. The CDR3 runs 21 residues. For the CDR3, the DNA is TGTGCCAGAAGCTTGTTCAAAACGGCGGGAGGGTCCCCCCATAGCTCCTACGAGCAGTACGTC. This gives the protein CARSLFKTAGGSPHSSYEQYV.

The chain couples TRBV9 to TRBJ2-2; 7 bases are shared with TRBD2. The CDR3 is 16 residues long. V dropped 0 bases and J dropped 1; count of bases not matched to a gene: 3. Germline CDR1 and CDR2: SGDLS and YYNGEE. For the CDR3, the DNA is TGTGCCAGCAGCGTAGGCGGGAGCCTGAACACCGGGGAGCTGTTTTTT. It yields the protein CASSVGGSLNTGELFF.

The CDR3 DNA is TGTGCCAGCAGTTTGAAGGGTTCCAAAAACATTCAGTACTTC. The encoded protein is CASSLKGSKNIQYF. The chain is built from TRBV28 and TRBJ2-4, with unresolved D. The V gene's germline CDR1 is MDHEN and CDR2 SYDVKM. V was clipped by 3 bases and J by 2 bases, with 8 bases between them. CDR3 length equals 14 residues.

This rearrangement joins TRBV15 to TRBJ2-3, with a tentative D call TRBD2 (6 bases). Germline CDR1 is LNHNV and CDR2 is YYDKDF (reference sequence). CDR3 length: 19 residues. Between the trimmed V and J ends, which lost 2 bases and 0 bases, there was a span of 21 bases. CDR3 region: CATSRPTGLGGNSTDTQYF. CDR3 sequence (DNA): TGTGCCACCAGCAGACCCACCGGTCTGGGCGGGAATAGCACAGATACGCAGTATTTT.

The CDR3 nucleotides read TGTGCCAGCAGCCAAGATATTGCCGGGACAGGGATTGGCTACACCTTC. As protein: CASSQDIAGTGIGYTF. This rearrangement joins TRBV14 to TRBJ1-2; 9 bases map to TRBD1. Germline V gene data show CDR1 as SGHDN and CDR2 as FVKESK. The V segment lost 0 bases and the J segment 7 bases; nucleotides outside the gene matches: 9. The CDR3 consists of 16 residues.

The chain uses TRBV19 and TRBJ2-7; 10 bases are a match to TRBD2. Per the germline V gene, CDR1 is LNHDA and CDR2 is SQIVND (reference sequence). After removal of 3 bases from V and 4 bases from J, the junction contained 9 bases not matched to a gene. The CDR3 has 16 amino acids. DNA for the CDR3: TGTGCCAGTAGTATCCCAAGTAGCGGGGGGCGTTACGAGCAGTACTTC. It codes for CASSIPSSGGRYEQYF.

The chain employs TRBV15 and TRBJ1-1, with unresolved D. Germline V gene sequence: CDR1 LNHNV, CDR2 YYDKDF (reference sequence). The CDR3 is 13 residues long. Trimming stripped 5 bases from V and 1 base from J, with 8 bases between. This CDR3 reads CATSLMRNTEAFF. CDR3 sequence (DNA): TGTGCCACCAGCCTAATGCGGAACACTGAAGCTTTCTTT.

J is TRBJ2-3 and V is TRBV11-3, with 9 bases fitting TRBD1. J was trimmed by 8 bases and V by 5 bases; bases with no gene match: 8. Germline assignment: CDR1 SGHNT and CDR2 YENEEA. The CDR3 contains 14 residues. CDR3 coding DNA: TGTGCCAGCAGCCCTTTACAGGGGGCGGGTACGCAGTATTTT. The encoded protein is CASSPLQGAGTQYF.

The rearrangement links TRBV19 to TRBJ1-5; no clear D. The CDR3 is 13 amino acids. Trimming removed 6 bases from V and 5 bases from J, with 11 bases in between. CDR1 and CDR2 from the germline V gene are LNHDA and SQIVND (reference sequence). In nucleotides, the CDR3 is TGTGCCAGTAGCGAACAGTCAGATCAGCCCCAGCATTTT. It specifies CASSEQSDQPQHF. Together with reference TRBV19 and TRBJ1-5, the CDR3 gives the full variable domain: DGGITQSPKYLFRKEGQNVTLSCEQNLNHDAMYWYRQDPGQGLRLIYYSQIVNDFQKGDIAEGYSVSREKKESFPLTVTSAQKNPTAFYLCASSEQSDQPQHFGDGTRLSIL.

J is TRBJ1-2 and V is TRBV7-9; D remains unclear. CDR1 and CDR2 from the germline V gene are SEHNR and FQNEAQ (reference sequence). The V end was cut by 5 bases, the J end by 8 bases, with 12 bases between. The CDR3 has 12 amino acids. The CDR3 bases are TGTGCCAGCAGCAGGGCGGCGGAAGGCTACACCTTC. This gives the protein CASSRAAEGYTF.